Following are 7 T cell receptor beta chains from one sample sequenced in a study of cytomegalovirus exposure and HLA in healthy donors. Primers: 60 Vbeta forward and 13 Jbeta reverse. Libraries were prepared by immunoSEQ multiplex PCR; TCRdb keeps only in-frame clonotypes and omits some of them. The data show 100,000 to 150,000 clones, with around 72% seen just once and around 4% held by the top ten. The specimen sequenced was PBMCs. These receptor sequences come from a man aged 25-45 years in good health and CMV-seronegative.

V gene TRBV27 combines with J gene TRBJ1-6; 8 bases map to TRBD1. Germline V gene lookup returns CDR1 MNHEY and CDR2 SMNVEV (reference sequence). This CDR3 is built from 15 residues. The ends lost 6 bases at V and 5 bases at J; junction bases unmatched: 6. The DNA of the CDR3 is TGTGCCAGCAGCCCCGGACAGGGTAATAATTCACCCCTCCACTTT. Its translation: CASSPGQGNNSPLHF.

The V gene is TRBV7-6, the J gene TRBJ1-1, with D tentatively TRBD1 (5 bases). The CDR3 totals 15 residues. Deletions cut 5 bases from V and 0 bases from J, with 13 bases between. Germline CDR1 SGHVS, CDR2 FNYEAQ. CDR3 in DNA: TGTGCCAGCAGCGGACACAGGTCCATGAACACTGAAGCTTTCTTT. Protein sequence: CASSGHRSMNTEAFF.

The chain employs TRBV4-2 and TRBJ2-6, with D uncertain. The V gene's germline CDR1 is LGHNA and CDR2 YNFKEQ. V shed 2 bases and J shed 2 bases, with 10 bases lying between them. The CDR3 is made up of 16 amino acids. DNA for the CDR3: TGTGCCAGCAGCCAAATCCTAATGGCTGGGGCCAACGTCCTGACTTTC. Translation: CASSQILMAGANVLTF.

In the case of this clone: It is unclear where the CDR3 begins or ends on the DNA, so no DNA is shown, and the CDR3 is as TCRdb lists it. The CDR3: CSVGLGASSYNERFF. J is TRBJ2-1 and V is TRBV29-1; TRBD1, the D gene given by the table, was not confirmed from the DNA. The CDR3 extends over 15 residues, inclusive of both ends. The germline CDR1 and CDR2 sequences are SQVTM and ANQGSEA.

This chain links TRBV7-3 with TRBJ2-2; the match to TRBD1 covers 7 bases. The trim removed 5 bases at V and 3 bases at J, leaving 6 bases unmatched. This CDR3 has 15 residues. CDR1 is SGHTA, CDR2 FQGTGA, per germline. The CDR3: CASSPRQGYTGELFF. The CDR3 DNA reads TGTGCCAGCAGCCCTCGACAGGGTTACACCGGGGAGCTGTTTTTT.

The table lists this clone with a few counts. The CDR3 region has the DNA TGTGCCAGCATGGACAACTACGAGCAGTACTTC. Translation gives CASMDNYEQYF. The J gene is TRBJ2-7, the V gene TRBV7-9, with TRBD1 as a possible D gene (5 bases). CDR3 length: 11 residues. The V gene lost 7 bases and the J gene lost 3 bases, with 7 bases spanning the gap. The V gene's germline CDR1 is SEHNR and CDR2 FQNEAQ (reference sequence).

This clone was seen more than once but under ten times. This chain uses TRBV7-3 with TRBJ2-3; D gene ambiguous. The CDR3 loop spans 14 amino acids. V lost 2 bases, J lost 4 bases, and 10 bases lay in between. CDR1 is SGHTA, CDR2 FQGTGA, per germline. For the CDR3, the DNA is TGTGCCAGCAGCTTAGAGGCCGTGGCAGATACGCAGTATTTT. This translates into CASSLEAVADTQYF. Using reference TRBV7-3 and TRBJ2-3 for the parts outside the CDR3, the full variable domain is GAGVSQTPSNKVTEKGKYVELRCDPISGHTALYWYRQSLGQGPEFLIYFQGTGAADDSGLPNDRFFAVRPEGSVSTLKIQRTERGDSAVYLCASSLEAVADTQYFGPGTRLTVL.